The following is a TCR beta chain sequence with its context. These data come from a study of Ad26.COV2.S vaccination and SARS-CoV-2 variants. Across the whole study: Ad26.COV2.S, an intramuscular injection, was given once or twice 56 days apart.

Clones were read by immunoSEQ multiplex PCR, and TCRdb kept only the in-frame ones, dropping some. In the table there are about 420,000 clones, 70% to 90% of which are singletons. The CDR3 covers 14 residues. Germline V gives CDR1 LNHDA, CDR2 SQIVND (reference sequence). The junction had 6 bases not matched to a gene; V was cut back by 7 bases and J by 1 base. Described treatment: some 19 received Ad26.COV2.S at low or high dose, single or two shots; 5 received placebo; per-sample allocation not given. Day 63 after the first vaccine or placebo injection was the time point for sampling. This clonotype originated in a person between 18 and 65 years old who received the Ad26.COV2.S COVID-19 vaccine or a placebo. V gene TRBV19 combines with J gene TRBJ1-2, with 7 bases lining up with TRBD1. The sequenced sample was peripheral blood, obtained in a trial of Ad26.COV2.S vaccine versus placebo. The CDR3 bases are TGTGCCAGTAACCGACAGGGCCTTAACTATGGCTACACCTTC. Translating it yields CASNRQGLNYGYTF.